Each of the 16 T cell receptor beta chains below was sequenced from the same sample in a study of human T cells and chemical hapten exposure. In TCRdb, the RACE reads were re-called with MiXCR into one record per CDR3 protein. Of around 380,000 distinct CDR3 sequences detected, approximately 5.1% appear once; the ten largest clones hold around 2.3%. Time point denoted: patch test 1, 2 weeks after DPC sensitization. Treatment reported: therapeutic diphenylcyclopropenone sensitization with weekly scalp DPC. Sequences were derived from whole blood, sampled in connection with sensitization to the hapten diphenylcyclopropenone (DPC). These receptor sequences come from a woman in her forties or fifties with alopecia areata. Some clones in this sample may be carry-over from other donors' samples.

This clonotype occurred many times. J is TRBJ1-5 and V is TRBV30; D is uncertain. Germline values: CDR1 GTSNPN, CDR2 SVGIG (reference sequence). V dropped 0 bases and J dropped 2 bases, with 5 bases sitting between them. The CDR3 runs 13 residues. This CDR3 is CAWSVLRNQPQHF. The CDR3 DNA sequence: TGTGCCTGGAGTGTACTACGCAATCAGCCCCAGCATTTT.

J is TRBJ1-4 and V is TRBV12-5; 7 bases fit TRBD1. The ends lost 1 base at V and 8 bases at J; junction bases unmatched: 16. Per germline, CDR1 LGHNT and CDR2 FRNRAP. The CDR3 extends over 18 amino acids. The CDR3 protein is CASGLALLGQDEEEKLFF. The CDR3 nucleotides read TGTGCTAGTGGTTTGGCCCTACTCGGACAGGATGAGGAAGAAAAACTGTTTTTT.

In this sample, this clonotype turned up many times. The rearrangement links TRBV28 to TRBJ1-5; D not certain. Germline V lookup: CDR1 MDHEN, CDR2 SYDVKM. This CDR3 has 13 residues. V was clipped by 1 base and J by 5 bases, with 6 bases between them. CDR3 nucleotides: TGTGCCAGCAGTTTATTGGGTTATCAGCCCCAGCATTTT. This sequence encodes CASSLLGYQPQHF.

This clonotype was picked up many times. The J gene is TRBJ2-1, the V gene TRBV5-6; D remains unclear. CDR3 length equals 12 residues. Deletions cut 2 bases from V and 9 bases from J, with 9 bases between. Germline CDR1 is SGHDT and CDR2 is YYEEEE. For the CDR3, the DNA is TGTGCCAGCAGCTTTGGTGACACTGAGCAGTTCTTC. Translating gives CASSFGDTEQFF.

This rearrangement joins TRBV30 to TRBJ2-2, with 11 nucleotides matching TRBD2. Germline CDR1 GTSNPN, CDR2 SVGIG (reference sequence). CDR3 length equals 19 residues. The V gene end was trimmed by 0 bases and the J gene end by 4 bases; junction bases not matched to a gene: 13. CDR3: CAWSVIGSGRAKFTGELFF. Written as DNA, the CDR3 is TGTGCCTGGAGTGTAATTGGTAGCGGGAGGGCCAAATTCACCGGGGAGCTGTTTTTT.

A few counts support this clonotype. The chain is built from TRBV29-1 and TRBJ2-7; 12 nucleotides align to TRBD2. With 5 bases clipped from V and 5 bases from J, the junction kept 7 bases outside the gene matches. The CDR3 is 14 amino acids. Germline CDR1 reads SQVTM; CDR2 reads ANQGSEA. The CDR3 coding sequence is TGCAGCGTTAGACTAGCGGGAGTGGTGGACGAGCAGTACTTC. It is translated as CSVRLAGVVDEQYF.

This clonotype was seen repeatedly, ten times or more. The CDR3 protein is CASSQAVLQGAAGYTF. Here the CDR3 DNA reads TGTGCCAGCAGCCAAGCCGTTTTGCAGGGCGCCGCTGGCTACACCTTC. The chain recombines TRBV3-1 with TRBJ1-2, with D possibly TRBD1 on 5 matching bases. Germline V gene data show CDR1 as LGHDT and CDR2 as YNNKEL (reference sequence). V lost 1 base, J lost 7 bases, and 19 bases lay in between. CDR3 length equals 16 residues.

This clonotype has at least ten counts. V and J are TRBV7-9 and TRBJ1-1; the D is unclear. Trimming cost V 5 bases and J 3 bases, with 16 bases left between them. Germline V gene sequence: CDR1 SEHNR, CDR2 FQNEAQ (reference sequence). The CDR3 runs 15 residues. CDR3 in DNA: TGTGCCAGCAGCAGGGTGCGGGGTTTTGACACTGAAGCTTTCTTT. This gives the protein CASSRVRGFDTEAFF. Full variable domain (rest looked up from reference TRBV7-9 and TRBJ1-1): DTGVSQNPRHKITKRGQNVTFRCDPISEHNRLYWYRQTLGQGPEFLTYFQNEAQLEKSRLLSDRFSAERPKGSFSTLEIQRTEQGDSAMYLCASSRVRGFDTEAFFGQGTRLTVV.

In this sample, this clonotype turned up many times. The chain links TRBV12-5 to TRBJ1-5, with TRBD1 matching 8 bases. Trimming took 0 bases from V and 4 from J; bases not matched to a gene: 5. Per the germline V gene, CDR1 is LGHNT and CDR2 is FRNRAP. This CDR3 contains 16 residues. In nucleotides, the CDR3 is TGTGCTAGTGGTTTGGTCATCAGGGGGCAAAATCAGCCCCAGCATTTT. Protein: CASGLVIRGQNQPQHF.

This clonotype turned up a few times. This chain connects TRBV28 to TRBJ2-5; D is possibly TRBD2 (6 bases). This CDR3 region has 15 residues. The germline CDR1 and CDR2 sequences are MDHEN and SYDVKM. V shed 5 bases and J shed 0 bases, with 13 bases lying between them. In nucleotides, the CDR3 is TGTGCCAGCAGTAAAGCGGGCCTGTACCAAGAGACCCAGTACTTC. It translates to CASSKAGLYQETQYF.

In its sample, this clonotype was seen a few times. The chain employs TRBV12-5 and TRBJ1-1; D unclear. CDR1 LGHNT and CDR2 FRNRAP come from the germline V gene. Trimming removed 4 bases at V and 8 bases at J, with 8 bases between. There are 11 residues in the CDR3. CDR3 loop: CASGSGGEAFF. The CDR3 region has the DNA TGTGCTAGTGGTTCCGGTGGGGAAGCTTTCTTT. Based on the CDR3 plus reference TRBV12-5 and TRBJ1-1, the full variable domain is DARVTQTPRHKVTEMGQEVTMRCQPILGHNTVFWYRQTMMQGLELLAYFRNRAPLDDSGMPKDRFSAEMPDATLATLKIQPSEPRDSAVYFCASGSGGEAFFGQGTRLTVV.

The table lists this clonotype with many counts. The chain joins TRBV29-1 to TRBJ2-1; D might be TRBD2 (5 bases). The V gene lost 7 bases and the J gene lost 7 bases, with 5 bases spanning the gap. This CDR3 spans 9 amino acids. Per germline, CDR1 SQVTM and CDR2 ANQGSEA. The CDR3 spells CSGGNEQFF. The CDR3 DNA reads as TGCAGCGGCGGGAATGAGCAGTTCTTC.

This clonotype has a count of ten or more. The rearrangement joins TRBV7-9 to TRBJ1-1; D perhaps matches TRBD1 (6 bases). This CDR3 is built from 13 residues. The V and J ends lost 4 bases and 10 bases respectively, with 16 bases between them. Per germline, CDR1 SEHNR and CDR2 FQNEAQ (reference sequence). The CDR3 loop is CASSSESQGGAFF. CDR3 coding DNA: TGTGCCAGCAGCTCCGAGTCACAGGGTGGAGCTTTCTTT.

The sample holds many counts of this clonotype. The chain recombines TRBV12-3 or TRBV12-4 with TRBJ2-7, with TRBD1 identical over 8 bases. This CDR3 spans 14 amino acids. The J segment lost 7 bases and the V segment lost 5 bases, leaving 10 bases of the junction unmatched. The CDR3 DNA is TGTGCCAGCAGTCTCGGACAGGGATCTCCGGAGCAGTACTTC. Its translation is CASSLGQGSPEQYF.

The V gene is TRBV6-1, the J gene TRBJ1-4, with D possibly matching TRBD1 (6 bases). The CDR3 is 16 amino acids. Trimming took 4 bases from V and 0 from J, leaving 12 bases between them. Per the germline V gene, CDR1 is MNHNS and CDR2 is SASEGT. The CDR3 spells CASSGWTESTNEKLFF. CDR3 in DNA: TGTGCCAGCAGTGGATGGACAGAGTCAACTAATGAAAAACTGTTTTTT.

This clonotype was recorded at least ten times. The V call is TRBV20-1, the J call TRBJ2-3; perhaps TRBD2 as D (5 bases). V dropped 3 bases and J dropped 5 bases, with 15 bases sitting between them. The CDR3 spans 14 residues. Germline V gene sequence: CDR1 DFQATT, CDR2 SNEGSKA (reference sequence). The CDR3 protein is CSASLASSGDTQYF. The CDR3 coding sequence is TGCAGTGCTAGTCTGGCTAGCAGTGGAGATACGCAGTATTTT.